The 12 T cell receptor beta chains listed next were all sequenced from one sample in a study of cytomegalovirus exposure and HLA in healthy donors. The PCR employed 60 Vbeta primers together with 13 Jbeta primers. The repertoire was sequenced with immunoSEQ multiplex PCR; TCRdb's copy has only in-frame clones and lacks some. Counted here are 170,000 or so clones, about 80% occurring once; the ten biggest clones make up 4.8%. Material: PBMCs. Receptors were obtained from a man aged 18 to 29 in good health and CMV-seronegative.

The V and J genes are TRBV10-3 and TRBJ2-7; 11 positions agree with TRBD1. V lost 6 bases to trimming and J lost 1 base; unmatched junction nucleotides: 5. This CDR3 is 15 amino acids long. Germline V CDR1 and CDR2: ENHRY, SYGVKD. The CDR3 loop reads CAIRGGTGGSYEQYF. The CDR3 nucleotides are TGTGCCATCAGGGGAGGGACAGGGGGTTCCTACGAGCAGTACTTC.

The CDR3 DNA is TGTGCCAGTCAAAATGGCGGGGTTTGGTCCAATCAGCCCCAGCATTTT. Its protein product is CASQNGGVWSNQPQHF. The chain recombines TRBV19 with TRBJ1-5; D is uncertain. CDR1 is LNHDA and CDR2 is SQIVND in the germline V gene (reference sequence). CDR3 length: 16 residues. V was shortened by 8 bases and J by 3 bases, with 20 bases between the two germline ends.

This chain joins TRBV7-9 and TRBJ1-1; D is ambiguous. The V and J ends lost 5 bases and 5 bases respectively, with 12 bases between them. This CDR3 is 13 amino acids long. Per the germline V gene, CDR1 is SEHNR and CDR2 is FQNEAQ (reference sequence). The CDR3 DNA reads as TGTGCCAGCAGCCCAGAGGGCAGTACTGAAGCTTTCTTT. Its translation is CASSPEGSTEAFF. The whole variable domain, filled in from reference TRBV7-9 and TRBJ1-1, reads DTGVSQNPRHKITKRGQNVTFRCDPISEHNRLYWYRQTLGQGPEFLTYFQNEAQLEKSRLLSDRFSAERPKGSFSTLEIQRTEQGDSAMYLCASSPEGSTEAFFGQGTRLTVV.

V and J are TRBV6-4 and TRBJ2-3; 8 bases line up with TRBD1. Trimming cost V 3 bases and J 2 bases; bases outside gene matches: 7. CDR1 is MRHNA, CDR2 SNTAGT, per germline. The CDR3 is made up of 16 amino acids. This CDR3 is CASSDKQGVLTDTQYF. CDR3 nucleotides: TGTGCCAGCAGTGATAAACAGGGGGTTCTCACAGATACGCAGTATTTT.

The gene calls are TRBV27 and TRBJ2-7; 10 bases are a match to TRBD1. This CDR3 is 18 amino acids long. Losses at the gene ends were 5 bases for V and 3 bases for J; bases not matched to a gene: 16. Germline CDR1 MNHEY, CDR2 SMNVEV (reference sequence). CDR3 sequence: CASSPQGQGFTGHYEQYF. CDR3 nucleotide sequence: TGTGCCAGCAGTCCCCAGGGACAGGGGTTTACCGGTCACTACGAGCAGTACTTC.

This chain links TRBV25-1 with TRBJ1-2, with D unclear. The ends were cut back, 7 bases at V and 7 bases at J, with 16 bases in the middle. The CDR3 sequence is 13 residues long. Germline V lookup: CDR1 MGHDK, CDR2 SYGVNS. As DNA, the CDR3 is TGTGCCAGCACCGAAGGAGGTCTCCTTGGCTACACCTTC. Translating it yields CASTEGGLLGYTF.

V gene TRBV6-4 combines with J gene TRBJ2-3, with 13 bases lining up with TRBD2. Germline V gene lookup returns CDR1 MRHNA and CDR2 SNTAGT. V lost 6 bases to trimming and J lost 3 bases; unmatched junction nucleotides: 9. This CDR3 contains 17 residues. The CDR3 bases are TGTGCCAGCAGCCTTACTAGCGGGGGGGCCGGAACAGATACGCAGTATTTT. This encodes CASSLTSGGAGTDTQYF.

This chain links TRBV2 with TRBJ2-6; 9 nucleotides line up with TRBD2. J was trimmed by 0 bases and V by 4 bases; bases with no gene match: 7. The CDR3 length is 18 residues. Per germline, CDR1 SNHLY and CDR2 FYNNEI. CDR3 nucleotide sequence: TGTGCCAGCAGTGTATCACTAGCGGGCCTCTCTGGGGCCAACGTCCTGACTTTC. Its translation: CASSVSLAGLSGANVLTF.

The V gene is TRBV25-1, the J gene TRBJ2-1; 10 positions match TRBD1. CDR3 length: 16 residues. Germline CDR1 and CDR2: MGHDK and SYGVNS. The trim removed 7 bases at V and 8 bases at J, leaving 14 bases unmatched. The CDR3 DNA reads TGTGCCAGCACCAAAGGGGTGGGACAGGGGCTCTATGAGCAGTTCTTC. Protein product: CASTKGVGQGLYEQFF.

Here the CDR3 reads CASSRLAGLGEQYF. For the CDR3, the DNA is TGTGCCAGCAGTAGACTAGCGGGATTAGGAGAGCAGTACTTC. The chain employs TRBV7-2 and TRBJ2-7, with 11 bases matching TRBD2. The CDR3 extends over 14 amino acids. Germline-derived CDR1 and CDR2 are SGHTA and FQGNSA. V lost 6 bases and J lost 7; bases outside the gene matches: 8.

This clone was detected only once. The chain couples TRBV5-3 to TRBJ1-5; 10 bases map to TRBD1. TRBV5-3 is an ORF, and what it does is uncertain. The CDR3 sequence is 18 residues long. The V gene end was trimmed by 7 bases and the J gene end by 4 bases; junction bases not matched to a gene: 17. CDR3 DNA: TGTGCCAGACGGGTTTGGGACAGGGGCGGAGGACGTAATCAGCCCCAGCATTTT. Its translation: CARRVWDRGGGRNQPQHF.

This sequence joins TRBV2 and TRBJ2-2; 13 bases map to TRBD2. V lost 5 bases and J lost 9; bases outside the gene matches: 6. From germline, CDR1 is SNHLY and CDR2 FYNNEI. The CDR3 sequence is 15 residues long. This CDR3 is CASSLRTSGGRELFF. CDR3 sequence (DNA): TGTGCCAGCAGTCTCCGGACTAGCGGGGGCCGGGAGCTGTTTTTT.